Below are 19 T cell receptor beta chains sequenced from a single sample in a study of T cell responses to AZD1222 COVID-19 vaccine. Here immunoSEQ multiplex PCR was the method, and the copy in TCRdb shows in-frame clones only, minus some. The sample lists approximately 160,000 clones, around 90% occurring once. Material: peripheral blood, obtained on day 0 of AZD1222 vaccination. All receptors derive from an adult in good health.

The V call is TRBV12-3 or TRBV12-4, the J call TRBJ2-1; D gene ambiguous. V was shortened by 6 bases and J by 4 bases, with 10 bases between the two germline ends. The CDR3 extends over 13 amino acids. For the CDR3, the DNA is TGTGCCAGCAGCTGGACCGTATACAATGAGCAGTTCTTC. Its translation is CASSWTVYNEQFF.

In nucleotides, the CDR3 is TGTGCCAGCAGTTCACCAGGGACTAACATCTATGGCTACACCTTC. It is translated as CASSSPGTNIYGYTF. V and J are TRBV27 and TRBJ1-2; D perhaps matches TRBD1 (5 bases). Germline CDR1 and CDR2: MNHEY and SMNVEV (reference sequence). This CDR3 is built from 15 residues. The V and J ends lost 4 bases and 4 bases respectively, with 16 bases between them.

The chain couples TRBV28 to TRBJ2-3, with 11 bases lining up with TRBD2. This CDR3 is 13 amino acids long. Germline V CDR1 and CDR2: MDHEN, SYDVKM. Trimming at V came to 8 bases and at J to 4 bases, leaving 2 bases not matched to a gene. The CDR3 region has the DNA TGTGCCAGCCTAGCGGGGGGCCCAGATACGCAGTATTTT. Its translation: CASLAGGPDTQYF.

The chain couples TRBV7-3 to TRBJ2-1; TRBD2 matches at 13 bases. V dropped 1 base and J dropped 4; count of bases not matched to a gene: 13. The germline V gene has CDR1 SGHTA and CDR2 FQGTGA. The CDR3 length is 20 residues. The CDR3 DNA follows: TGTGCCAGCAGCTTAAATGGTGGGACTAGCGGGATCGGGCTTTACAATGAGCAGTTCTTC. Translating it yields CASSLNGGTSGIGLYNEQFF.

V is TRBV30 and J is TRBJ1-2; D is undetermined. CDR1 is GTSNPN, CDR2 SVGIG, per germline (reference sequence). The V end was cut by 3 bases, the J end by 8 bases, with 10 bases between. The CDR3 consists of 11 residues. This chain's CDR3 is CAWRWVRGYTF. CDR3 coding DNA: TGTGCCTGGAGGTGGGTACGGGGCTACACCTTC.

This clone was found once. The chain links TRBV9 to TRBJ1-1; D is perhaps TRBD1 (5 bases). Trimming stripped 2 bases from V and 11 bases from J, with 16 bases between. This CDR3 contains 13 residues. Germline V gene sequence: CDR1 SGDLS, CDR2 YYNGEE. CDR3 nucleotides: TGTGCCAGCAGCGTGGGGCAGTCCTCACGGGCTTTCTTT. This translates into CASSVGQSSRAFF.

The chain combines TRBV28 with TRBJ1-1; D gene ambiguous. The length of the CDR3 is 10 residues. Trimming left V 8 bases short and J 2 bases short, with 3 bases between. Looked up from germline, CDR1 is MDHEN and CDR2 is SYDVKM. CDR3 residues: CASGNTEAFF. CDR3 sequence (DNA): TGTGCCAGCGGTAACACTGAAGCTTTCTTT. The whole variable domain, remainder taken from reference TRBV28 and TRBJ1-1, is DVKVTQSSRYLVKRTGEKVFLECVQDMDHENMFWYRQDPGLGLRLIYFSYDVKMKEKGDIPEGYSVSREKKERFSLILESASTNQTSMYLCASGNTEAFFGQGTRLTVV.

The chain links TRBV28 to TRBJ2-7, with D possibly being TRBD2 (6 bases). V was trimmed by 5 bases and J by 0 bases, leaving 14 bases between them. The V gene's germline CDR1 is MDHEN and CDR2 SYDVKM. The CDR3 sequence is 15 residues long. CDR3: CASSRRGLSSYEQYF. The CDR3 DNA reads TGTGCCAGCAGTCGCCGAGGACTAAGCTCCTACGAGCAGTACTTC.

This clone was detected only once. The chain uses TRBV24-1 and TRBJ2-3; D assignment may be TRBD1 or TRBD2 (5 bases each). Germline V gene lookup returns CDR1 KGHDR and CDR2 SFDVKD. The CDR3 spans 13 residues. Trimming pared 0 bases from V and 11 bases from J, leaving 11 bases between. This CDR3 reads CATSDLRGELQYF. CDR3 bases: TGTGCCACCAGTGATTTGAGAGGGGAATTGCAGTATTTT.

The J gene is TRBJ1-2, the V gene TRBV29-1; tentatively, D is TRBD1 (5 bases). CDR1 SQVTM and CDR2 ANQGSEA come from the germline V gene. With 1 base removed from V and 0 bases from J, the gap between germline ends came to 21 bases. The CDR3 runs 18 residues. This CDR3 reads CSVEAVGQGTLANYGYTF. In DNA, the CDR3 is TGCAGCGTTGAAGCCGTTGGGCAGGGAACTCTAGCTAACTATGGCTACACCTTC.

The V call is TRBV28, the J call TRBJ1-5, with 9 bases aligning to TRBD1. With V trimmed by 4 bases and J by 7 bases, 8 bases remained unmatched. The CDR3 spans 15 residues. The V gene's germline CDR1 is MDHEN and CDR2 SYDVKM. CDR3 protein: CASSWPQGAGQPQHF. The CDR3 nucleotides read TGTGCCAGCAGTTGGCCACAGGGGGCCGGGCAGCCCCAGCATTTT.

This chain joins TRBV28 and TRBJ2-7; TRBD2 is a possible D gene (5 bases). The CDR3 totals 17 residues. Germline V lookup: CDR1 MDHEN, CDR2 SYDVKM. Trimming stripped 2 bases from V and 2 bases from J, with 19 bases between. The CDR3 sequence is CASSLGGMLTNPYEQYF. The CDR3 DNA sequence: TGTGCCAGCAGTTTAGGAGGAATGTTGACTAATCCCTACGAGCAGTACTTC.

The chain combines TRBV15 with TRBJ2-7, with D maybe TRBD2 (5 bases). The CDR3 runs 19 residues. Germline V gives CDR1 LNHNV, CDR2 YYDKDF (reference sequence). V lost 1 base and J lost 8, with 30 bases in between. The CDR3 coding sequence is TGTGCCACCAGCAGAGCCCCCGGAACAACAAGAACCCAGGACTCGCAGCAGTACTTC. As protein: CATSRAPGTTRTQDSQQYF.

This chain joins TRBV11-3 and TRBJ1-1; D gene unclear. Per the germline V gene, CDR1 is SGHNT and CDR2 is YENEEA. The V end lost 4 bases, the J end lost 0 bases, and 15 bases lay between the germline ends. This CDR3 has 16 residues. CDR3 amino acids: CASSSTGDGLNTEAFF. As DNA, the CDR3 is TGTGCCAGCAGCTCCACGGGAGACGGCTTGAACACTGAAGCTTTCTTT.

The CDR3 sequence: CASSPVQGPVGYTF. As DNA, the CDR3 is TGTGCCAGCTCACCGGTACAGGGCCCGGTTGGCTACACCTTC. The chain uses TRBV18 and TRBJ1-2, with TRBD1 as a possible D gene (6 bases). With 3 bases removed from V and 7 bases from J, the gap between germline ends came to 15 bases. From germline, CDR1 is KGHSH and CDR2 LQKENI. This CDR3 has 14 amino acids.

The gene calls are TRBV6-6 and TRBJ1-5; no clear D. Germline V gene data show CDR1 as MNHNY and CDR2 as SVGAGI (reference sequence). The CDR3 extends over 16 amino acids. The V gene lost 2 bases and the J gene lost 7 bases, with 18 bases spanning the gap. In nucleotides, the CDR3 is TGTGCCAGCAGTTACGGCCAGGCTACGGGATTCCAGCCCCAGCATTTT. It codes for CASSYGQATGFQPQHF.

The chain has TRBV6-5 and TRBJ2-7; D is ambiguous. This CDR3 has 13 residues. Trimming took 11 bases from V and 5 from J, leaving 19 bases between them. Germline lookup yields CDR1 MNHEY and CDR2 SVGAGI. The CDR3 loop is CASQPRVVNEQYF. The CDR3 coding sequence is TGTGCCTCCCAGCCTAGGGTTGTAAACGAGCAGTACTTC.

This clone came up a few times. The gene calls are TRBV7-3 and TRBJ1-6, with 9 bases lining up with TRBD1. Germline CDR1 and CDR2: SGHTA and FQGTGA. CDR3 length: 14 amino acids. The V and J ends lost 4 bases and 10 bases, in that order; junction bases with no gene match: 5. Here the CDR3 reads CASSSQGAYSPLHF. DNA for the CDR3: TGTGCCAGCAGCTCACAGGGGGCTTACTCACCCCTCCACTTT.

The chain employs TRBV12-5 and TRBJ2-1; a weak D match, TRBD1 (5 bases). The CDR3 spans 12 residues. Trimming pared 4 bases from V and 8 bases from J, leaving 9 bases between. The germline V gene encodes CDR1 LGHNT and CDR2 FRNRAP. The CDR3 spells CASGSRADEQFF. The CDR3 DNA sequence: TGTGCTAGTGGTTCCAGGGCGGATGAGCAGTTCTTC.